These T cell receptor beta chains were read from a single sample in a study of human CD4 T cells and Enterobacteriaceae. TCRdb keeps only in-frame clones here, not all; method: immunoSEQ multiplex PCR. The sample yields fewer than 35,000 clones, roughly 80% seen once. The specimen sequenced was memory CD4+ T cells from blood. The receptors stem from a human donor in good health. CDR3s include the opening cysteine and the closing phenylalanine or tryptophan. Each record gives: J gene, CDR3 length, D gene, V gene, clone size, CDR3 protein, CDR3 DNA. The D gene is left open where the match is weak. Where a row states a size, it is once, few, many or the class of an expanded clone; other rows omit it.

>TRBJ1-2|16|TRBD1|TRBV19|.
CASSNMGTGGAYGYTF
TGTGCCAGTAGTAACATGGGGACAGGGGGCGCCTATGGCTACACCTTC
>TRBJ2-2|15|.|TRBV7-2|.
CASSPKVRGAGELFF
TGTGCCAGCAGCCCTAAGGTCAGGGGGGCCGGGGAGCTGTTTTTT
>TRBJ2-5|16|.|TRBV7-2|few
CASSPIAQIRGETQYF
TGTGCCAGCAGCCCAATTGCCCAGATAAGGGGGGAGACCCAGTACTTC
>TRBJ2-7|14|.|TRBV10-3|few
CATNHVGGSYEQYF
TGTGCCACCAACCACGTAGGGGGAAGCTACGAGCAGTACTTC
>TRBJ1-1|9|.|TRBV10-1|.
CASTSGGFF
TGCGCCAGTACCTCGGGAGGTTTCTTT
>TRBJ2-7|10|.|TRBV6-1|.
CASAYYEQYF
TGTGCCAGCGCGTACTACGAGCAGTACTTC
>TRBJ2-1|12|.|TRBV18|.
CASSLLAREQFF
TGTGCCAGCTCGCTCCTGGCCCGCGAGCAGTTCTTC
>TRBJ2-3|15|.|TRBV5-8|.
CASSLWGANGDTQYF
TGTGCCAGCAGCTTGTGGGGCGCCAACGGGGATACGCAGTATTTT
>TRBJ2-2|16|TRBD2|TRBV28|once
CASRRRGSGDTGELFF
TGTGCCAGCAGACGGCGCGGGAGTGGTGACACCGGGGAGCTGTTTTTT
>TRBJ2-2|18|TRBD2|TRBV4-1|.
CASSQGTLAGGPLGELFF
TGCGCCAGCAGCCAGGGAACTTTAGCGGGAGGGCCTCTCGGGGAGCTGTTTTTT
>TRBJ2-7|14|TRBD1|TRBV27|.
CASSPWGQTYEQYF
TGTGCCAGCAGTCCATGGGGACAGACCTACGAGCAGTACTTC
>TRBJ2-3|16|TRBD1|TRBV11-2|.
CASSPWTGSRADTQYF
TGTGCCAGCAGCCCGTGGACAGGGAGTAGGGCAGATACGCAGTATTTT